This TCR beta chain was sequenced during a study of beta chain features in type 1 diabetes. The study's findings and limits: All four CD4+ subsets from Type 1 diabetes patients carried moderately but significantly shorter TCRB CDR3s.

J gave up 4 bases and V 4 bases, and 4 bases lay outside the gene matches. CDR3 length: 14 residues. Germline assignment: CDR1 SGDLS and CDR2 YYNGEE. In the case of this clone: Its antigen is unknown.

Expressed TCRB transcripts were sequenced, since all the RNA that had been isolated was reverse transcribed. Repertoires were generated with immunoSEQ multiplex PCR, while TCRdb's copy carries only in-frame clones and drops some. The sample carries 970,000 or so clones, roughly 17% recorded once. This sequence joins TRBV9 and TRBJ2-1; TRBD2 matches at 8 bases. The origin of this receptor is a woman under 30 in good health. Material: naive CD4+ T cells from blood. The CDR3 here is CASSQGTRYNEQFF. The CDR3 DNA reads as TGTGCCAGCAGCCAAGGGACTAGATACAATGAGCAGTTCTTC.